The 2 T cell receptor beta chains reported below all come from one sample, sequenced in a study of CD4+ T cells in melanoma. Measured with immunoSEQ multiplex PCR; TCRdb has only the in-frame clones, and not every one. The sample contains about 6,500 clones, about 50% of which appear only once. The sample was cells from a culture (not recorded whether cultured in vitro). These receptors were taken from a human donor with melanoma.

CDR3 DNA: TGTGCCAGCAGTGCAGGGGGCTTAGTAGCCAAAAACATTCAGTACTTC. Translation: CASSAGGLVAKNIQYF. The chain couples TRBV27 to TRBJ2-4, with 8 bases fitting TRBD1. Germline V gives CDR1 MNHEY, CDR2 SMNVEV (reference sequence). This CDR3 comprises 16 residues. V dropped 5 bases and J dropped 0; count of bases not matched to a gene: 6.

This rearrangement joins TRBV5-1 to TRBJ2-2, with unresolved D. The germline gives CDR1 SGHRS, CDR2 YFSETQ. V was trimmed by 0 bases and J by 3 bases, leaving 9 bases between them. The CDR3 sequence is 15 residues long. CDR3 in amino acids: CASSLGLGDTGELFF. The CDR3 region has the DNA TGCGCCAGCAGCTTGGGACTTGGGGACACCGGGGAGCTGTTTTTT.